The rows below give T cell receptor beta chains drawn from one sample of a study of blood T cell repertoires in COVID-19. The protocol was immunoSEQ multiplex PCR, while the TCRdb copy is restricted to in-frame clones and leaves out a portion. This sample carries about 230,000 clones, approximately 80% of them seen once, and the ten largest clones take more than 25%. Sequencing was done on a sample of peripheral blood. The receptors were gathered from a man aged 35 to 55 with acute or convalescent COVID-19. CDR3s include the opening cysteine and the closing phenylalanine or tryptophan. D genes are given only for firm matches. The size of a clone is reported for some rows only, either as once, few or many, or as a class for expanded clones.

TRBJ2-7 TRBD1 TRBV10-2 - TGCGCCAGCATGACAGGGGTCAGCTCCTACGAGCAGTACTTC CASMTGVSSYEQYF
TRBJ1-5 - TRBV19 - TGTGCCAGTAGTAACTACAGGGCGAGCAATCAGCCCCAGCATTTT CASSNYRASNQPQHF
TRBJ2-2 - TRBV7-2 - TGTGCCAGCAGCTCATCTCGGGGGAACACCGGGGAGCTGTTTTTT CASSSSRGNTGELFF
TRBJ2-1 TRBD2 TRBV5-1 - TGCGCCAGCAGCTTGGCCTTAAGCGGGGGCTCGGGGAATCAGTTCTTC CASSLALSGGSGNQFF
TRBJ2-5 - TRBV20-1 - TGCAGTGCTAGTGTACCCTCCAACCAGGAGACCCAGTACTTC CSASVPSNQETQYF
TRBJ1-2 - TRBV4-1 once TGCGCCAGCAGCCCAGCCGGAGTTAGCTATGGCTACACCTTC CASSPAGVSYGYTF
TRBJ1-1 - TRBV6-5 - TGTGCCAGCAGCCTCGGGCGTCCTGGAGGCACTGAAGCTTTCTTT CASSLGRPGGTEAFF
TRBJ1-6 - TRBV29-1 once TGCAGCGTTCTCAGTGATTATAATTCACCCCTCCACTTT CSVLSDYNSPLHF
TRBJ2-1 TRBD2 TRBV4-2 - TGTGCCAGCAGCCAGGCCGGGACTAAGGGAAATGAGCAGTTCTTC CASSQAGTKGNEQFF
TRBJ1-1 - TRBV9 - TGTGCCAGCAGCGTAGGGGGAGGGAGAACTGAAGCTTTCTTT CASSVGGGRTEAFF
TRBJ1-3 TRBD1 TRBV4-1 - TGCGCCAGCAGGGGGAACCGGGACAGCTCTGGAAACACCATATATTTT CASRGNRDSSGNTIYF
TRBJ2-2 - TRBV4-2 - TGTGCCTGCAACCCGGGGGGCGCCGGGGAGCTGTTTTTT CACNPGGAGELFF
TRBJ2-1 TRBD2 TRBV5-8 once TGTGCCAGCAGCTTGGGGCTAGCGGACAATGAGCAGTTCTTC CASSLGLADNEQFF
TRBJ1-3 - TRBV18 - TGTGCCAGCTCCCAAGACATCAGCTCTGGAAACACCATATATTTT CASSQDISSGNTIYF
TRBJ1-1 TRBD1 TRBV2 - TGTGCCAGCACCCTCGGAGAGGGGGCATGGACTGAAGCTTTCTTT CASTLGEGAWTEAFF